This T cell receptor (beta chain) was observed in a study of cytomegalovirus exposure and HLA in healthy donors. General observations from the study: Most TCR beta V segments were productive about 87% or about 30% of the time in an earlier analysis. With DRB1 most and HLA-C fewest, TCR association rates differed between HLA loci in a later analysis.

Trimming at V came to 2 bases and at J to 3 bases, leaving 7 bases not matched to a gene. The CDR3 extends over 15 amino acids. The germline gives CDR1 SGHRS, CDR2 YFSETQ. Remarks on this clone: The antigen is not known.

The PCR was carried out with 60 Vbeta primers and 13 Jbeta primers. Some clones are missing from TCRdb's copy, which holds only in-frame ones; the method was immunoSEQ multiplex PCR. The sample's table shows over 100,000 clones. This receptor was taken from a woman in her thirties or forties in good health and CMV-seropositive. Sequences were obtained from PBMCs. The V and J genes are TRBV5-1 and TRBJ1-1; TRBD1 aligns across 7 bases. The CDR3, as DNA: TGCGCCAGCAGCTTAACAGGGGCTCGCGACACTGAAGCTTTCTTT. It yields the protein CASSLTGARDTEAFF.